The 32 T cell receptor beta chains given below trace back to one sample, sequenced in a study of human thymus T cells. TCRdb's table, derived via immunoSEQ multiplex PCR, lists solely in-frame clones and lacks some. The sample includes 55,000 to 85,000 clones, roughly 94% of them seen just once. Resections from corrective heart surgery provided thymus tissue. The sample was thymus tissue. These TCRs come from a girl in the first two years of life with a congenital heart defect but otherwise immunologically healthy.

This clone was detected once. The chain combines TRBV5-1 with TRBJ2-7, with 13 positions matching TRBD2. This CDR3 spans 17 amino acids. With V trimmed by 4 bases and J by 0 bases, 7 bases remained unmatched. CDR1 and CDR2 from the germline V gene are SGHRS and YFSETQ. The CDR3 is CASSVRTSGRPSYEQYF. CDR3 bases: TGCGCCAGCAGCGTTAGGACTAGCGGGAGACCCTCCTACGAGCAGTACTTC. The variable domain in full, with the rest retrieved from reference TRBV5-1 and TRBJ2-7, is KAGVTQTPRYLIKTRGQQVTLSCSPISGHRSVSWYQQTPGQGLQFLFEYFSETQRNKGNFPGRFSGRQFSNSRSEMNVSTLELGDSALYLCASSVRTSGRPSYEQYFGPGTRLTVT.

This rearrangement joins TRBV27 to TRBJ2-6; D unclear. The germline CDR1 and CDR2 sequences are MNHEY and SMNVEV (reference sequence). The CDR3 runs 16 residues. Trimming pared 6 bases from V and 4 bases from J, leaving 16 bases between. The CDR3 DNA sequence: TGTGCCAGCAGACCAACAGACTTGGTCGGGGCCAACGTCCTGACTTTC. It specifies CASRPTDLVGANVLTF.

The chain recombines TRBV27 with TRBJ1-5; D gene ambiguous. Between the trimmed V and J ends, which lost 7 bases and 5 bases, there was a span of 15 bases. Germline CDR1 MNHEY, CDR2 SMNVEV (reference sequence). The CDR3 loop spans 14 amino acids. DNA of the CDR3: TGTGCCAGCACCCTTCGGGCAGCTGATCAGCCCCAGCATTTT. It encodes CASTLRAADQPQHF.

As for this clone: An end of the junction does not agree with germline; a read error may underlie this. This chain connects TRBV7-9 to TRBJ2-1; D may be TRBD1 or TRBD2 (5 bases each). This CDR3 is built from 14 residues. Germline loops: CDR1 SEHNR, CDR2 FQNEAQ (reference sequence). The CDR3 region is CASSLTFLGRPGLF. CDR3 coding DNA: TGTGCCAGCAGCTTAACTTTTCTGGGACGGCCCGGGCTCTTC.

This clone was found a few times. This chain joins TRBV7-9 and TRBJ2-3; no firm D call. Germline V CDR1 and CDR2: SEHNR, FQNEAQ (reference sequence). The V and J ends lost 0 bases and 6 bases respectively, with 4 bases between them. The CDR3 sequence is 12 residues long. CDR3 DNA: TGTGCCAGCAGCTTAGCTAGTGATACGCAGTATTTT. It encodes CASSLASDTQYF.

V usage is TRBV25-1 and J usage is TRBJ2-3; tentative D call: TRBD2 (6 bases). The germline V gene encodes CDR1 MGHDK and CDR2 SYGVNS. V gave up 5 bases and J gave up 2 bases, with 20 bases separating them. The CDR3 runs to 17 residues. CDR3 residues: CASSPPSGGTFTDTQYF. CDR3 coding DNA: TGTGCCAGCAGTCCGCCAAGTGGGGGGACTTTCACAGATACGCAGTATTTT.

V usage is TRBV29-1 and J usage is TRBJ2-7; no reliable D call. This CDR3 is 11 amino acids long. Trimming removed 4 bases at V and 7 bases at J, with 11 bases between. CDR1 and CDR2 from the germline V gene are SQVTM and ANQGSEA. CDR3 bases: TGCAGCGTTGCGGGTGTGAAAGAGCAGTACTTC. It specifies CSVAGVKEQYF.

Note on this clone: Other nucleotide sequences from this sample produce the same CDR3. V gene TRBV7-3 combines with J gene TRBJ2-5; D is perhaps TRBD2 (5 bases). With 1 base removed from V and 5 bases from J, the gap between germline ends came to 8 bases. Per germline, CDR1 SGHTA and CDR2 FQGTGA. The CDR3 sequence is 13 residues long. The CDR3: CASSLKGGETQYF. In DNA, the CDR3 is TGTGCCAGCAGCTTAAAGGGCGGGGAGACCCAGTACTTC.

This chain links TRBV6-5 with TRBJ1-2; TRBD1 is a possible D gene (5 bases). The CDR3 consists of 11 residues. Trimming took 8 bases from V and 6 from J, leaving 10 bases between them. The germline V gene has CDR1 MNHEY and CDR2 SVGAGI. The CDR3 DNA follows: TGTGCCAGCCGGGGCGGGGATGGCTACACCTTC. Translated: CASRGGDGYTF.

CDR3 protein: CASNLGRSYEQYF. In DNA form, the CDR3 reads TGTGCCAGCAATTTGGGCAGATCCTACGAGCAGTACTTC. The chain has TRBV2 and TRBJ2-7, with D hard to call. This CDR3 is built from 13 residues. Germline values: CDR1 SNHLY, CDR2 FYNNEI. V was pared by 7 bases and J by 1 base, with 11 bases between.

V and J are TRBV6-5 and TRBJ2-7, with D unclear. Between the trimmed V and J ends, which lost 0 bases and 3 bases, there was a span of 9 bases. This CDR3 is 14 amino acids long. Germline V gene data show CDR1 as MNHEY and CDR2 as SVGAGI. The CDR3 sequence is CASSYSGRNYEQYF. CDR3 nucleotide sequence: TGTGCCAGCAGTTACTCAGGGCGGAACTACGAGCAGTACTTC.

The J gene is TRBJ1-4, the V gene TRBV28; 8 positions agree with TRBD1. V shed 4 bases, J shed 5 bases, and the junction held 0 bases outside the gene matches. This CDR3 is built from 13 residues. Germline CDR1 reads MDHEN; CDR2 reads SYDVKM. As DNA, the CDR3 is TGTGCCAGCAGTTACAGGGGGAATGAAAAACTGTTTTTT. Its translation: CASSYRGNEKLFF.

The rearrangement joins TRBV19 to TRBJ2-1; 12 bases align to TRBD2. Germline CDR1 reads LNHDA; CDR2 reads SQIVND (reference sequence). There are 19 residues in the CDR3. Trimming took 6 bases from V and 1 from J; bases not matched to a gene: 13. The CDR3 is CASSRTSGNRNESYNEQFF. The CDR3 region has the DNA TGTGCCAGTAGCCGGACTAGCGGGAATCGTAATGAGTCCTACAATGAGCAGTTCTTC.

The rearrangement uses TRBV18 and TRBJ1-5, with 7 bases fitting TRBD1. Germline CDR1 and CDR2: KGHSH and LQKENI. This CDR3 has 13 amino acids. V gave up 6 bases and J gave up 7 bases; unmatched junction bases: 6. Written as DNA, the CDR3 is TGTGCCAGCTCGTTCAACAGGGGCCAGCCCCAGCATTTT. Protein: CASSFNRGQPQHF. The complete variable domain, with remaining parts taken from reference TRBV18 and TRBJ1-5, reads NAGVMQNPRHLVRRRGQEARLRCSPMKGHSHVYWYRQLPEEGLKFMVYLQKENIIDESGMPKERFSAEFPKEGPSILRIQQVVRGDSAAYFCASSFNRGQPQHFGDGTRLSIL.

Concerning this clone itself: Its ends do not fully match the called genes, so a read error is possible. CDR3 DNA: TGTGCCCGCAGGGAGGAAGAGCAGTACTTC. Its translation is CARREEEQYF. This sequence joins TRBV25-1 and TRBJ2-7; D may be TRBD2 (6 bases). The germline gives CDR1 MGHDK, CDR2 SYGVNS. The CDR3 contains 10 residues.

The chain is built from TRBV19 and TRBJ1-4; perhaps TRBD1 as D (6 bases). Trimming took off 5 bases at V and 8 bases at J, with 21 bases between the two ends. Per germline, CDR1 LNHDA and CDR2 SQIVND (reference sequence). The length of the CDR3 is 16 residues. The DNA of the CDR3 is TGTGCCAGTAGTCTCCAGAAAAGGGGGGAGAGGGAAAAACTGTTTTTT. Protein product: CASSLQKRGEREKLFF.

This sequence joins TRBV18 and TRBJ2-3, with 7 bases aligning to TRBD2. Trimming at V came to 0 bases and at J to 6 bases, leaving 6 bases not matched to a gene. In germline, CDR1 is KGHSH, CDR2 LQKENI. The CDR3 has 15 residues. For the CDR3, the DNA is TGTGCCAGCTCACCACCGGGGCGGGAGACCGATACGCAGTATTTT. Amino acids: CASSPPGRETDTQYF.

The chain combines TRBV7-9 with TRBJ2-7, with D maybe TRBD2 (6 bases). CDR3 size: 13 residues. Trimming cost V 8 bases and J 0 bases, with 11 bases left between them. Germline CDR1 reads SEHNR; CDR2 reads FQNEAQ (reference sequence). CDR3 nucleotide sequence: TGTGCCAGCGTAGCCGGGAGCTCCTACGAGCAGTACTTC. Protein: CASVAGSSYEQYF. Full variable domain (missing parts from reference TRBV7-9 and TRBJ2-7): DTGVSQNPRHKITKRGQNVTFRCDPISEHNRLYWYRQTLGQGPEFLTYFQNEAQLEKSRLLSDRFSAERPKGSFSTLEIQRTEQGDSAMYLCASVAGSSYEQYFGPGTRLTVT.

The V gene is TRBV29-1, the J gene TRBJ2-2; the D call may be TRBD1 or TRBD2 (5 bases each). The CDR3 is 18 residues long. Germline CDR1 reads SQVTM; CDR2 reads ANQGSEA. V shed 5 bases and J shed 1 base, with 23 bases lying between them. The CDR3 loop reads CSVLGRGRRKRNTGELFF. CDR3 bases: TGCAGCGTTCTCGGTAGGGGACGGAGAAAGAGGAACACCGGGGAGCTGTTTTTT.

DNA for the CDR3: TGTGCCAGCAGTGCGGACAGGGTTGCCATCTACGAGCAGTACTTC. Translating gives CASSADRVAIYEQYF. The J gene is TRBJ2-7, the V gene TRBV27; the match to TRBD1 covers 8 bases. Germline V gene data show CDR1 as MNHEY and CDR2 as SMNVEV (reference sequence). The CDR3 loop spans 15 amino acids. V dropped 5 bases and J dropped 3; count of bases not matched to a gene: 9.

Only one count was recorded for this clone. CDR3 protein: CAWSGPLVWRTEAFF. CDR3 DNA: TGTGCCTGGAGTGGGCCCTTGGTGTGGAGGACTGAAGCTTTCTTT. The chain employs TRBV30 and TRBJ1-1, with D unresolved. Germline assignment: CDR1 GTSNPN and CDR2 SVGIG (reference sequence). V was cut by 1 base and J by 5 bases, with 17 bases left in between. This CDR3 is built from 15 residues.

The rearrangement joins TRBV7-9 to TRBJ1-4; the D gene is possibly TRBD1 (6 bases). Looked up from germline, CDR1 is SEHNR and CDR2 is FQNEAQ (reference sequence). Trimming shortened V by 4 bases and J by 8 bases, and 26 bases separated the two germline ends. The CDR3 has 18 amino acids. The DNA for the CDR3 is TGTGCCAGCAGCTCCTCGACAGGCAGGGTTTCTCTCGGGGAAAAACTGTTTTTT. Encoded protein: CASSSSTGRVSLGEKLFF.

On this clone: The junction departs from the called germline gene at one end, perhaps through a read error. V and J are TRBV7-3 and TRBJ1-1; TRBD1 matches 7 bases. Germline CDR1 is SGHTA and CDR2 is FQGTGA. This CDR3 region has 16 residues. This CDR3 reads CASSLSPGQGVTEAFF. The CDR3 DNA follows: TGTGCCAGCAGTTTAAGTCCGGGGCAGGGGGTGACTGAAGCTTTCTTT.

A single count supports this clone. CDR3 sequence: CASGQGRYNEKLFF. For the CDR3, the DNA is TGTGCCAGCGGACAGGGGCGATATAATGAAAAACTGTTTTTT. The rearrangement uses TRBV2 and TRBJ1-4; TRBD1 matches 9 bases. Per germline, CDR1 SNHLY and CDR2 FYNNEI. The CDR3 sequence is 14 residues long. Trimming at V came to 8 bases and at J to 4 bases, leaving 5 bases not matched to a gene.

This rearrangement joins TRBV5-1 to TRBJ1-2; TRBD1 aligns across 7 bases. Germline lookup yields CDR1 SGHRS and CDR2 YFSETQ. The CDR3 totals 13 residues. V lost 4 bases to trimming and J lost 3 bases; unmatched junction nucleotides: 3. The CDR3 protein is CASSRGRHYGYTF. The CDR3 DNA follows: TGCGCCAGCAGCAGGGGGCGCCACTATGGCTACACCTTC.

The rearrangement links TRBV30 to TRBJ1-3, with 11 positions matching TRBD1. With 6 bases clipped from V and 0 bases from J, the junction kept 7 bases outside the gene matches. The CDR3 has 16 amino acids. From germline, CDR1 is GTSNPN and CDR2 SVGIG (reference sequence). CDR3 in amino acids: CACPRTGGLSGNTIYF. The DNA for the CDR3 is TGTGCCTGCCCACGGACAGGGGGCCTCTCTGGAAACACCATATATTTT.

This sequence joins TRBV19 and TRBJ1-5; D might be TRBD1 (6 bases). Germline CDR1 and CDR2: LNHDA and SQIVND (reference sequence). This CDR3 spans 15 amino acids. Trimming took 5 bases from V and 4 from J, leaving 15 bases between them. The CDR3 spells CASSGARGRNQPQHF. Here the CDR3 DNA reads TGTGCCAGTAGTGGGGCCAGGGGAAGGAATCAGCCCCAGCATTTT.

CDR3 region: CASSYFSDSYYGYTF. The CDR3 DNA reads TGTGCCAGCAGTTACTTCTCTGACAGCTACTATGGCTACACCTTC. The chain combines TRBV6-6 with TRBJ1-2; D may be TRBD1 (5 bases). CDR3 size: 15 residues. The V and J ends lost 1 base and 3 bases respectively, with 12 bases between them. CDR1 is MNHNY, CDR2 SVGAGI, per germline (reference sequence).

This clone was detected once. V usage is TRBV5-1 and J usage is TRBJ2-7; 7 bases match TRBD1. Germline V gene data show CDR1 as SGHRS and CDR2 as YFSETQ. The CDR3 totals 12 residues. After removal of 3 bases from V and 6 bases from J, the junction contained 3 bases not matched to a gene. CDR3 in DNA: TGCGCCAGCAGCTCCCCAGGGGGCGAGCAGTACTTC. It encodes CASSSPGGEQYF.

The V and J genes are TRBV27 and TRBJ2-3, with TRBD2 matching 8 bases. Per the germline V gene, CDR1 is MNHEY and CDR2 is SMNVEV (reference sequence). V was clipped by 6 bases and J by 5 bases; unmatched bases: 10. The length of the CDR3 is 15 residues. The CDR3 coding sequence is TGTGCCAGCAGCTTAGCGGGGAGGGGGGTAGATACGCAGTATTTT. It codes for CASSLAGRGVDTQYF.

The rearrangement links TRBV29-1 to TRBJ2-5, with TRBD1 identical over 7 bases. J lost 5 bases, V lost 3 bases, and 3 bases had no gene match. CDR1 is SQVTM, CDR2 ANQGSEA, per germline. The CDR3 contains 12 residues. This CDR3 is CSVDGQAETQYF. CDR3 sequence (DNA): TGCAGCGTTGACGGACAGGCCGAGACCCAGTACTTC. Looking up the rest from reference TRBV29-1 and TRBJ2-5 gives the full variable domain: SAVISQKPSRDICQRGTSLTIQCQVDSQVTMMFWYRQQPGQSLTLIATANQGSEATYESGFVIDKFPISRPNLTFSTLTVSNMSPEDSSIYLCSVDGQAETQYFGPGTRLLVL.

This chain joins TRBV21-1 and TRBJ1-1; the DNA was not compared with TRBD1, the D call given in the table. TRBV21-1 is annotated as a pseudogene. The CDR3 consists of 12 residues. The CDR3 protein is CAINIRVTEAFF. The CDR3 DNA reads as TGTGCCATCAATATCAGGGTGACTGAAGCTTTCTTT.